These 32 T cell receptor beta chains originate from one sample sequenced in a study of T cells in localized non-small cell lung cancer. Measured with immunoSEQ multiplex PCR; TCRdb has only the in-frame clones, and not every one. The profile covers 40,000 to 60,000 clones, with about 76% appearing a single time and 17% taken by the ten largest. Sequences were derived from peripheral blood mononuclear cells, sampled before any cancer treatment. These receptors came from a man aged 40 to 75 with stage III lung adenocarcinoma.

The V gene is TRBV5-1, the J gene TRBJ2-7; 10 positions agree with TRBD2. The ends lost 4 bases at V and 3 bases at J; junction bases unmatched: 7. CDR3 length: 15 amino acids. CDR1 and CDR2 (germline): SGHRS, YFSETQ. Here the CDR3 DNA reads TGCGCCAGCAGCCGAGGACTAGCGGACTACTACGAGCAGTACTTC. It is translated as CASSRGLADYYEQYF.

Only a few counts were recorded for this clone. The chain is built from TRBV5-1 and TRBJ2-1, with no clear D. This CDR3 contains 13 residues. Trimming took off 2 bases at V and 5 bases at J, with 8 bases between the two ends. CDR1 is SGHRS, CDR2 YFSETQ, per germline. The CDR3 loop is CASSFGGNNEQFF. The DNA of the CDR3 is TGCGCCAGCAGCTTCGGCGGAAACAATGAGCAGTTCTTC. The complete variable domain, with remaining parts taken from reference TRBV5-1 and TRBJ2-1, reads KAGVTQTPRYLIKTRGQQVTLSCSPISGHRSVSWYQQTPGQGLQFLFEYFSETQRNKGNFPGRFSGRQFSNSRSEMNVSTLELGDSALYLCASSFGGNNEQFFGPGTRLTVL.

The chain links TRBV30 to TRBJ2-1; 7 bases match TRBD1. V gave up 2 bases and J gave up 3 bases; unmatched junction bases: 7. The CDR3 covers 15 residues. The germline gives CDR1 GTSNPN, CDR2 SVGIG (reference sequence). The CDR3 sequence: CAWSSGTAVYNEQFF. Written as DNA, the CDR3 is TGTGCCTGGAGTTCCGGGACAGCCGTCTACAATGAGCAGTTCTTC. Using reference TRBV30 and TRBJ2-1 for the parts outside the CDR3, the full variable domain is SQTIHQWPATLVQPVGSPLSLECTVEGTSNPNLYWYRQAAGRGLQLLFYSVGIGQISSEVPQNLSASRPQDRQFILSSKKLLLSDSGFYLCAWSSGTAVYNEQFFGPGTRLTVL.

This sequence joins TRBV7-8 and TRBJ2-6, with D unclear. Germline CDR1 reads SGHVS; CDR2 reads FQNEAQ. The V end lost 0 bases, the J end lost 2 bases, and 2 bases lay between the germline ends. There are 14 residues in the CDR3. CDR3 sequence (DNA): TGTGCCAGCAGCTTAGCGGCTGGGGCCAACGTCCTGACTTTC. This gives the protein CASSLAAGANVLTF.

This chain joins TRBV5-1 and TRBJ1-1; TRBD1 matches 7 bases. Trimming removed 0 bases from V and 5 bases from J; junction bases left unmatched: 4. This CDR3 region has 14 residues. The germline gives CDR1 SGHRS, CDR2 YFSETQ. The chain's CDR3 is CASSLEQGSTEAFF. The DNA of the CDR3 is TGCGCCAGCAGCTTGGAACAGGGGAGTACTGAAGCTTTCTTT.

This clone was recorded once. J is TRBJ2-3 and V is TRBV5-1, with D perhaps given as TRBD1 or TRBD2 (5 bases each). CDR1 is SGHRS and CDR2 is YFSETQ in the germline V gene. CDR3 length: 13 residues. Deletions cut 4 bases from V and 2 bases from J, with 8 bases between. The CDR3 spells CASSGDDTDTQYF. CDR3 bases: TGCGCCAGCAGCGGGGACGACACAGATACGCAGTATTTT.

The chain uses TRBV9 and TRBJ2-5, with 10 bases fitting TRBD2. V lost 4 bases to trimming and J lost 4 bases; unmatched junction nucleotides: 10. Per germline, CDR1 SGDLS and CDR2 YYNGEE. The CDR3 consists of 16 residues. The CDR3 sequence: CASSLAGGLQGETQYF. The CDR3 coding sequence is TGTGCCAGCAGCTTAGCGGGGGGCCTCCAGGGAGAGACCCAGTACTTC.

The rearrangement links TRBV9 to TRBJ2-2; D is undetermined. Trimming cost V 3 bases and J 4 bases, with 10 bases left between them. The CDR3 runs to 14 residues. Per the germline V gene, CDR1 is SGDLS and CDR2 is YYNGEE. CDR3 nucleotide sequence: TGTGCCAGCAGCGGGACGTTTGGCACCGGGGAGCTGTTTTTT. Its translation: CASSGTFGTGELFF.

V usage is TRBV7-2 and J usage is TRBJ2-2, with 12 bases fitting TRBD2. CDR1 is SGHTA, CDR2 FQGNSA, per germline. The CDR3 is 17 residues long. Trimming removed 5 bases from V and 2 bases from J; junction bases left unmatched: 6. The CDR3 is CASSMRLAGDNTGELFF. CDR3 coding DNA: TGTGCCAGCAGCATGCGACTAGCGGGGGACAACACCGGGGAGCTGTTTTTT.

The rearrangement uses TRBV4-2 and TRBJ2-1, with 8 bases aligning to TRBD2. Unmatched junction bases numbered 11, after V lost 4 bases and J lost 6 bases. The germline gives CDR1 LGHNA, CDR2 YNFKEQ. This CDR3 has 16 residues. CDR3 loop: CASSLTTSGNFNEQFF. The DNA for the CDR3 is TGTGCCAGCAGCCTCACTACTAGCGGAAACTTCAATGAGCAGTTCTTC.

The chain recombines TRBV6-5 with TRBJ2-7; the match to TRBD1 covers 7 bases. The V gene's germline CDR1 is MNHEY and CDR2 SVGAGI. V was clipped by 5 bases and J by 3 bases; unmatched bases: 4. The CDR3 runs to 13 residues. The CDR3 DNA reads as TGTGCCAGCAGTCCCCGACAGGGCTACGAGCAGTACTTC. It specifies CASSPRQGYEQYF.

This clone was seen only once. The rearrangement links TRBV2 to TRBJ2-5; no definite D call. CDR3 length equals 11 residues. V lost 6 bases, J lost 2 bases, and 4 bases lay in between. Germline V lookup: CDR1 SNHLY, CDR2 FYNNEI. Here the CDR3 DNA reads TGTGCCAGCAGAACGCAAGAGACCCAGTACTTC. Residues: CASRTQETQYF.

The chain carries TRBV30 and TRBJ2-2; no definite D call. Deletions cut 4 bases from V and 6 bases from J, with 12 bases between. Germline CDR1 GTSNPN, CDR2 SVGIG (reference sequence). This CDR3 is built from 13 residues. CDR3 amino acids: CAWTLTGAGELFF. DNA for the CDR3: TGTGCCTGGACTTTAACTGGGGCCGGGGAGCTGTTTTTT.

CDR3 nucleotides: TGTGCCAGCAGCCAAGATAGGATCTTGGAGACCCAGTACTTC. Residues: CASSQDRILETQYF. V gene TRBV14 combines with J gene TRBJ2-5; D ambiguous. The germline V and J ends were trimmed by 0 bases and 5 bases, with 10 bases remaining between them. Germline V gene lookup returns CDR1 SGHDN and CDR2 FVKESK. There are 14 residues in the CDR3.

This chain links TRBV19 with TRBJ1-2; D not resolved. V lost 0 bases to trimming and J lost 6 bases, with 17 bases between them. Germline CDR1 LNHDA, CDR2 SQIVND (reference sequence). The CDR3 has 16 amino acids. CDR3 sequence: CASSIDRRASRDGYTF. The CDR3 DNA follows: TGTGCCAGTAGTATAGACCGGCGGGCCAGTCGAGATGGCTACACCTTC.

The V and J genes are TRBV10-1 and TRBJ2-7; D remains ambiguous. V was trimmed by 3 bases and J by 1 base, leaving 10 bases between them. The germline V gene has CDR1 WNHNN and CDR2 SYGVQD (reference sequence). This CDR3 contains 14 residues. CDR3 in amino acids: CASSEGRRSYEQYF. CDR3 DNA: TGCGCCAGCAGTGAAGGCAGGAGATCCTACGAGCAGTACTTC.

The CDR3: CASSTPQAPYEQYF. The CDR3 nucleotides are TGTGCCAGCAGTACCCCGCAGGCCCCCTACGAGCAGTACTTC. The chain uses TRBV28 and TRBJ2-7; D call uncertain. There are 14 residues in the CDR3. With 5 bases removed from V and 2 bases from J, the gap between germline ends came to 13 bases. Germline CDR1 is MDHEN and CDR2 is SYDVKM.

In the case of this clone: One end of the junction varies from germline; a read error may be responsible. DNA of the CDR3: TGTGCTAGCAGCTTAATGTCGACTACTCAAGAGACCCAGTACTTC. Translation gives CASSLMSTTQETQYF. V gene TRBV7-7 combines with J gene TRBJ2-5, with D tentatively TRBD2 (5 bases). Germline CDR1 SSHAT, CDR2 FNYEAQ (reference sequence). CDR3 length equals 15 residues.

CDR3 loop: CATSRRLAGVRTGELFF. The CDR3 DNA follows: TGTGCCACCAGCAGACGGCTAGCGGGGGTTCGCACCGGGGAGCTGTTTTTT. V usage is TRBV15 and J usage is TRBJ2-2, with 10 bases aligning to TRBD2. The junction had 7 bases not matched to a gene; V was cut back by 2 bases and J by 4 bases. In germline, CDR1 is LNHNV, CDR2 YYDKDF (reference sequence). The CDR3 sequence is 17 residues long. Full variable domain (missing parts from reference TRBV15 and TRBJ2-2): DAMVIQNPRYQVTQFGKPVTLSCSQTLNHNVMYWYQQKSSQAPKLLFHYYDKDFNNEADTPDNFQSRRPNTSFCFLDIRSPGLGDTAMYLCATSRRLAGVRTGELFFGEGSRLTVL.

J is TRBJ1-2 and V is TRBV29-1; 7 nucleotides match TRBD1. Per germline, CDR1 SQVTM and CDR2 ANQGSEA. The CDR3 consists of 13 residues. The V and J ends lost 6 bases and 4 bases, in that order; junction bases with no gene match: 8. CDR3 loop: CSVDSGGGYGYTF. The CDR3 bases are TGCAGCGTAGACTCAGGGGGAGGCTATGGCTACACCTTC.

The V gene is TRBV4-2, the J gene TRBJ2-7, with D unresolved. The CDR3 loop spans 14 amino acids. V lost 1 base and J 1 base, leaving 8 bases between the germline ends. Germline V gene lookup returns CDR1 LGHNA and CDR2 YNFKEQ. CDR3 protein: CASSQGVFSYEQYF. DNA for the CDR3: TGTGCCAGCAGCCAAGGGGTGTTTTCCTACGAGCAGTACTTC.

The rearrangement joins TRBV2 to TRBJ2-1, with D maybe TRBD1 (5 bases). Germline V gene sequence: CDR1 SNHLY, CDR2 FYNNEI. V shed 7 bases and J shed 7 bases, with 20 bases lying between them. This CDR3 is 15 amino acids long. This chain's CDR3 is CASNLGTFKGNEQFF. CDR3 bases: TGTGCCAGCAATTTGGGCACATTCAAGGGGAATGAGCAGTTCTTC.

This clone has just one count. The V and J genes are TRBV7-6 and TRBJ2-1; 15 nucleotides line up with TRBD2. The germline CDR1 and CDR2 sequences are SGHVS and FNYEAQ. This CDR3 is 20 amino acids long. J was trimmed by 0 bases and V by 5 bases; bases with no gene match: 11. In nucleotides, the CDR3 is TGTGCCAGCAGCCTACGGACTAGCGGGGGGGCAGGGAGCTCCTACAATGAGCAGTTCTTC. It codes for CASSLRTSGGAGSSYNEQFF.

The chain combines TRBV11-2 with TRBJ2-5, with D uncertain. The length of the CDR3 is 13 residues. V was cut by 0 bases and J by 5 bases, with 7 bases left in between. Germline CDR1 reads SGHAT; CDR2 reads FQNNGV. CDR3 protein: CASSLETLETQYF. The CDR3 DNA reads TGTGCCAGCAGCTTAGAAACCTTGGAGACCCAGTACTTC.

The chain couples TRBV6-5 to TRBJ2-2; the D gene is possibly TRBD2 (6 bases). V was shortened by 5 bases and J by 7 bases, with 11 bases between the two germline ends. Germline V lookup: CDR1 MNHEY, CDR2 SVGAGI. This CDR3 spans 13 amino acids. The CDR3 coding sequence is TGTGCCAGCAGTGGGTTCGGGGGCGGGGAGCTGTTTTTT. This gives the protein CASSGFGGGELFF.

This chain joins TRBV6-1 and TRBJ2-7; D not resolved. Germline assignment: CDR1 MNHNS and CDR2 SASEGT. The V end was cut by 3 bases, the J end by 3 bases, with 9 bases between. The CDR3 spans 13 residues. The CDR3 loop reads CASSESGSYEQYF. The CDR3 bases are TGTGCCAGCAGTGAGTCGGGCAGCTACGAGCAGTACTTC.

This clone came up many times. The chain carries TRBV7-6 and TRBJ2-7, with 7 bases lining up with TRBD1. Germline CDR1 SGHVS, CDR2 FNYEAQ. CDR3 size: 12 residues. Unmatched junction bases numbered 3, after V lost 4 bases and J lost 6 bases. DNA of the CDR3: TGTGCCAGCAGCTCGGACAGGCCCGAGCAGTACTTC. Amino acids: CASSSDRPEQYF.

As concerns this clone: Other nucleotide sequences from this sample produce the same CDR3. The chain has TRBV4-1 and TRBJ2-2, with 7 bases matching TRBD1. CDR3 length: 14 residues. The ends lost 4 bases at V and 6 bases at J; junction bases unmatched: 5. The germline V gene encodes CDR1 MGHRA and CDR2 YSYEKL. CDR3 sequence (DNA): TGCGCCAGCAGCCTCCAGACAGGGCCCGGGGAGCTGTTTTTT. This encodes CASSLQTGPGELFF.

The chain uses TRBV29-1 and TRBJ2-3; 12 bases fit TRBD2. V was clipped by 6 bases and J by 4 bases; unmatched bases: 5. The CDR3 has 14 residues. Germline CDR1 reads SQVTM; CDR2 reads ANQGSEA. CDR3 region: CSVVLAGGPDTQYF. CDR3 coding DNA: TGCAGCGTGGTTCTAGCGGGGGGGCCAGATACGCAGTATTTT.

The V gene is TRBV30, the J gene TRBJ2-1, with D perhaps TRBD2 (6 bases). V lost 7 bases and J 1 base, leaving 11 bases between the germline ends. The CDR3 runs 13 residues. CDR1 and CDR2 (germline): GTSNPN, SVGIG (reference sequence). The DNA for the CDR3 is TGTGCCTTCAGCGGGCCGTCCTACAATGAGCAGTTCTTC. It yields the protein CAFSGPSYNEQFF. Drawing the rest from reference TRBV30 and TRBJ2-1, the complete variable domain is SQTIHQWPATLVQPVGSPLSLECTVEGTSNPNLYWYRQAAGRGLQLLFYSVGIGQISSEVPQNLSASRPQDRQFILSSKKLLLSDSGFYLCAFSGPSYNEQFFGPGTRLTVL.

V gene TRBV10-1 combines with J gene TRBJ2-3; TRBD2 agrees at 8 bases. Germline V gives CDR1 WNHNN, CDR2 SYGVQD (reference sequence). CDR3 length equals 18 residues. J lost 0 bases, V lost 0 bases, and 8 bases had no gene match. The CDR3 region is CASSESIQRGSSTDTQYF. DNA for the CDR3: TGCGCCAGCAGTGAGTCAATCCAGCGGGGGAGTAGCACAGATACGCAGTATTTT.

This clone occurred once. This chain links TRBV28 with TRBJ1-5; D gene ambiguous. The V end lost 3 bases, the J end lost 0 bases, and 9 bases lay between the germline ends. This CDR3 spans 15 amino acids. CDR1 and CDR2 from the germline V gene are MDHEN and SYDVKM. The CDR3 nucleotides are TGTGCCAGCAGTTTTACCCATTATAGCAATCAGCCCCAGCATTTT. Translation gives CASSFTHYSNQPQHF.